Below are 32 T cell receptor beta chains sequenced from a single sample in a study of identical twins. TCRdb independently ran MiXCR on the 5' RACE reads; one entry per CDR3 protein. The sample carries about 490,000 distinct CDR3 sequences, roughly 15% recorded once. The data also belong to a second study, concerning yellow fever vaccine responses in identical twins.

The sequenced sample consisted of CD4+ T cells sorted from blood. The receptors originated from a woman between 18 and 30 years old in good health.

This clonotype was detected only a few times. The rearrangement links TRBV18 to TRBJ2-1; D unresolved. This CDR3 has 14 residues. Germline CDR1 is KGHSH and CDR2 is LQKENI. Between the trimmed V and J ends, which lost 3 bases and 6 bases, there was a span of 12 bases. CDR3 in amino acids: CASSPAERTNEQFF. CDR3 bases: TGTGCCAGCTCACCGGCCGAACGAACCAATGAGCAGTTCTTC.

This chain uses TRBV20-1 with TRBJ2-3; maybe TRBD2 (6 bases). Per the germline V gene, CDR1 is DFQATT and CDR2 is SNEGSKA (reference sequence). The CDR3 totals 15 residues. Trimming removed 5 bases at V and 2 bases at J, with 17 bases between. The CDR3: CSAGGLAGNTDTQYF. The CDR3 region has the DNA TGCAGTGCTGGGGGATTGGCGGGGAACACAGATACGCAGTATTTT.

The CDR3 sequence: CATSRAGTVQETQYF. The CDR3 region has the DNA TGTGCCACCAGCAGAGCCGGGACAGTCCAAGAGACCCAGTACTTC. This chain joins TRBV15 and TRBJ2-5, with 7 nucleotides matching TRBD1. Germline V gives CDR1 LNHNV, CDR2 YYDKDF (reference sequence). J was trimmed by 1 base and V by 1 base; bases with no gene match: 3. The CDR3 runs to 15 residues.

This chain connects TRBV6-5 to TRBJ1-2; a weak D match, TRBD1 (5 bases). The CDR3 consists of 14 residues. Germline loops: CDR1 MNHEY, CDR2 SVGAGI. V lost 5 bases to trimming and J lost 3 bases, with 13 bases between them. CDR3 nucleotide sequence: TGTGCCAGCAGTATACAGGCTGGGGACTATGGCTACACCTTC. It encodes CASSIQAGDYGYTF.

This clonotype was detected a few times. The chain's CDR3 is CSARDTSGGINTGELFF. The CDR3 DNA follows: TGCAGTGCTAGAGATACTAGCGGGGGGATAAACACCGGGGAGCTGTTTTTT. The J gene is TRBJ2-2, the V gene TRBV20-1; 12 bases agree with TRBD2. V trimming: 0 bases; J trimming: 2 bases; junction bases outside the gene matches: 4. The CDR3 length is 17 residues. Germline CDR1 DFQATT, CDR2 SNEGSKA (reference sequence).

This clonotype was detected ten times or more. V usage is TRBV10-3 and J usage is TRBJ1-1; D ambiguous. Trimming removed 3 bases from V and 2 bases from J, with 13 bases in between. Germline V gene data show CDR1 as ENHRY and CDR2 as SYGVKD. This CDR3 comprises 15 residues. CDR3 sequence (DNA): TGTGCCATCAGTGATTCAGGCAGATCAAACACTGAAGCTTTCTTT. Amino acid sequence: CAISDSGRSNTEAFF.

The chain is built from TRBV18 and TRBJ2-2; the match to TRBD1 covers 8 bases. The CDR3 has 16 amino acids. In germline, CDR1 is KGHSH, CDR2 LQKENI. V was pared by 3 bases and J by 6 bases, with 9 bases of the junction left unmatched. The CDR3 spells CASSPLGQGSPGELFF. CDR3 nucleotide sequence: TGTGCCAGCTCACCTCTCGGACAGGGCTCCCCCGGGGAGCTGTTTTTT.

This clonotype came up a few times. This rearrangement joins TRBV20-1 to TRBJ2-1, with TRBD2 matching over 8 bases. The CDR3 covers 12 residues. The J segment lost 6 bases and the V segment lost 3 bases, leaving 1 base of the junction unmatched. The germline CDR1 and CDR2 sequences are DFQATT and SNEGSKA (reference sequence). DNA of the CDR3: TGCAGTGCTAGGCGGGAGGTCAATGAGCAGTTCTTC. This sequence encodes CSARREVNEQFF.

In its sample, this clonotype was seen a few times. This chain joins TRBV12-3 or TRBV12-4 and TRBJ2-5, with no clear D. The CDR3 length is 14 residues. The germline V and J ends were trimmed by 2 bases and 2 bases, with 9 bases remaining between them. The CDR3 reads CASSLPPVQETQYF. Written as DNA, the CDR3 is TGTGCCAGCAGTTTACCGCCAGTTCAAGAGACCCAGTACTTC.

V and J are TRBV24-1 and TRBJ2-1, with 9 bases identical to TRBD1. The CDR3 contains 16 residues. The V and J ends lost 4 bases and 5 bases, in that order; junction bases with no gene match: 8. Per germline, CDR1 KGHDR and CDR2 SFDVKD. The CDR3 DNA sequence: TGTGCCACCAGTGACCCCGGACAGGGGAGTCACAATGAGCAGTTCTTC. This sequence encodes CATSDPGQGSHNEQFF.

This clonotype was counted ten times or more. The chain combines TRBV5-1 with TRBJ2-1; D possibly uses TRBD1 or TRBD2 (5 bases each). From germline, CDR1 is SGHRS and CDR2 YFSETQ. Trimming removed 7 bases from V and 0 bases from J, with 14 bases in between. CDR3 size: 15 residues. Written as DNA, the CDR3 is TGCGCCAGCCAGTCCGGGACCAACTCCTACAATGAGCAGTTCTTC. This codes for CASQSGTNSYNEQFF.

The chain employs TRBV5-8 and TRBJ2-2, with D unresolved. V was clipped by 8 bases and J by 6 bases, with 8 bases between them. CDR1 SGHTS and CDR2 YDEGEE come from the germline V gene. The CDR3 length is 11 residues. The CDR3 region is CASSVSGELFF. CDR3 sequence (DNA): TGTGCCAGTAGTGTGTCCGGGGAGCTGTTTTTT.

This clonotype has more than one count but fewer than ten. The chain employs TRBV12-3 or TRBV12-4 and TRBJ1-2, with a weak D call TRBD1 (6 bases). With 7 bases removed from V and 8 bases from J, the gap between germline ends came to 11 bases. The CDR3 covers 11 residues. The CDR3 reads CASIWGGGYTF. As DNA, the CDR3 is TGTGCCAGCATCTGGGGGGGCGGCTACACCTTC.

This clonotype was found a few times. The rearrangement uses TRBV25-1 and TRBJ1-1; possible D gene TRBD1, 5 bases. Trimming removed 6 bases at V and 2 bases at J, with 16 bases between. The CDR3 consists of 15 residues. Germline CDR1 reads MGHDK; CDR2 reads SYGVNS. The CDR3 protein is CASREIFGANTEAFF. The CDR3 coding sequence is TGTGCCAGCAGAGAGATTTTCGGGGCAAACACTGAAGCTTTCTTT. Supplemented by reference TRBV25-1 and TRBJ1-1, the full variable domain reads EADIYQTPRYLVIGTGKKITLECSQTMGHDKMYWYQQDPGMELHLIHYSYGVNSTEKGDLSSESTVSRIRTEHFPLTLESARPSHTSQYLCASREIFGANTEAFFGQGTRLTVV.

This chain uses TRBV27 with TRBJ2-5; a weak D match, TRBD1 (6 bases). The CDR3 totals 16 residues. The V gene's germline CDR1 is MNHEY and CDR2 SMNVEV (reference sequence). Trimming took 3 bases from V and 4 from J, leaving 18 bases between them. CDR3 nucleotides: TGTGCCAGCAGTTTCACATTTGTTGGCAGGGGAGAGACCCAGTACTTC. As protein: CASSFTFVGRGETQYF.

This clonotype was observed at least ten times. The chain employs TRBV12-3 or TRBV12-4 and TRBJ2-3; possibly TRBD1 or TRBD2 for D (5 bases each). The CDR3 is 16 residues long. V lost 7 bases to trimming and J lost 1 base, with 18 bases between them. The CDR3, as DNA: TGTGCCAGCACACCCCTAAGGGGAGTTGGCACAGATACGCAGTATTTT. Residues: CASTPLRGVGTDTQYF.

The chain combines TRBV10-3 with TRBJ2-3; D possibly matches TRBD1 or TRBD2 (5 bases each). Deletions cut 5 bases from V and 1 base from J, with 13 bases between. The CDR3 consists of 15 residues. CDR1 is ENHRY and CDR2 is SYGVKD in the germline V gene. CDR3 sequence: CAISRDAPRTDTQYF. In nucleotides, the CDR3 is TGTGCCATCAGTCGGGACGCCCCTCGCACAGATACGCAGTATTTT.

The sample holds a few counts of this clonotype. The chain's CDR3 is CASSKTDREGTEAFF. The CDR3 DNA follows: TGTGCCAGCAGTAAGACGGACAGGGAGGGGACTGAAGCTTTCTTT. The chain carries TRBV27 and TRBJ1-1; 8 nucleotides match TRBD1. Per germline, CDR1 MNHEY and CDR2 SMNVEV (reference sequence). V lost 5 bases, J lost 5 bases, and 10 bases stayed unmatched. The CDR3 sequence is 15 residues long.

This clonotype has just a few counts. As DNA, the CDR3 is TGCAGTGCTAGGGCCCCCGGGGGTAGCACTGAAGCTTTCTTT. Translating it yields CSARAPGGSTEAFF. The chain recombines TRBV20-1 with TRBJ1-1; D perhaps matches TRBD1 (5 bases). Germline V gene sequence: CDR1 DFQATT, CDR2 SNEGSKA (reference sequence). CDR3 length: 14 amino acids. The V end lost 3 bases, the J end lost 4 bases, and 15 bases lay between the germline ends.

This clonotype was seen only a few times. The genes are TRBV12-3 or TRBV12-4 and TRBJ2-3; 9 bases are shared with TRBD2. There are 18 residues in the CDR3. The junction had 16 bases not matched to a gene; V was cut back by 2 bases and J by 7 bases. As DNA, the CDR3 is TGTGCCAGCAGTTTAAGGGGATTAGCGGGAGCATCCACCTATACGCAGTATTTT. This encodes CASSLRGLAGASTYTQYF.

The CDR3 nucleotides are TGCGCCAGCAGACAGGACAGGTGTAACACTCAGCCCCAGCATTTT. This translates into CASRQDRCNTQPQHF. The chain employs TRBV10-1 and TRBJ1-5; 7 nucleotides line up with TRBD1. Germline V gene data show CDR1 as WNHNN and CDR2 as SYGVQD (reference sequence). CDR3 length: 15 residues. V lost 6 bases to trimming and J lost 6 bases; unmatched junction nucleotides: 11.

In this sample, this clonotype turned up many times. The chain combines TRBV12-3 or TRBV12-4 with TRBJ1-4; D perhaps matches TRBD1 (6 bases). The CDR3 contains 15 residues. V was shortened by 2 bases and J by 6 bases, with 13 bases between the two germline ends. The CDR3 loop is CASSLSSGADEKLFF. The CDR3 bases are TGTGCCAGCAGTTTATCTTCAGGGGCGGATGAAAAACTGTTTTTT.

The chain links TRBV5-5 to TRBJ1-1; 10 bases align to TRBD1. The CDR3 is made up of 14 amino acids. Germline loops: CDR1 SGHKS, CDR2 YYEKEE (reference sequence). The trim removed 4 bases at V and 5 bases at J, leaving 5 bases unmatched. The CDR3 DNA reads TGTGCCAGCAGCACAGACAGGGGGCGGACTGAAGCTTTCTTT. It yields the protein CASSTDRGRTEAFF.

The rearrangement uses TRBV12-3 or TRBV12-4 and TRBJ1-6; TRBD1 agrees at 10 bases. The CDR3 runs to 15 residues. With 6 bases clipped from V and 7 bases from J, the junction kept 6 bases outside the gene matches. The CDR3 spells CASSGQGGYNSPLHF. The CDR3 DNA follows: TGTGCCAGCAGCGGACAGGGGGGGTACAATTCACCCCTCCACTTT.

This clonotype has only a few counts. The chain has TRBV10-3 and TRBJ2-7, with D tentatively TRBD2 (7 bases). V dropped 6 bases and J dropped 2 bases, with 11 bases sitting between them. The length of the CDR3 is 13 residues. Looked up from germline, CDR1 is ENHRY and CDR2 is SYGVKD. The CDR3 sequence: CAIRQGGTYEQYV. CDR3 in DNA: TGTGCCATCAGACAGGGAGGGACCTACGAGCAGTACGTC.

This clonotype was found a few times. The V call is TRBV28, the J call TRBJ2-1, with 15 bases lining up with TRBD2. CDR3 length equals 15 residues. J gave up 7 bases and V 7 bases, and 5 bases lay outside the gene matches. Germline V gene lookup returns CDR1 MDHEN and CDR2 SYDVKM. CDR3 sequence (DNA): TGTGCCAGCAACCCGGGACTAGCGGGAGGAAATGAGCAGTTCTTC. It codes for CASNPGLAGGNEQFF.

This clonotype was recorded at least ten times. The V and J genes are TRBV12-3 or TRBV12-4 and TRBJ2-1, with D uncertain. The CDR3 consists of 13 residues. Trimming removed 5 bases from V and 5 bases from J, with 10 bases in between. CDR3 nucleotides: TGTGCCAGCAGTCAAAACAACAACAATGAGCAGTTCTTC. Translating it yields CASSQNNNNEQFF.

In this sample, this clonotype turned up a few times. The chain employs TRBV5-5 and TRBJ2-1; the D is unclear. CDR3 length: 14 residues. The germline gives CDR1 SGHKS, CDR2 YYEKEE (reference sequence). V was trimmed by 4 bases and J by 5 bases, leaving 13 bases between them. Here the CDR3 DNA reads TGTGCCAGCAGCACAGACGCCCGAGACAATGAGCAGTTCTTC. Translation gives CASSTDARDNEQFF.

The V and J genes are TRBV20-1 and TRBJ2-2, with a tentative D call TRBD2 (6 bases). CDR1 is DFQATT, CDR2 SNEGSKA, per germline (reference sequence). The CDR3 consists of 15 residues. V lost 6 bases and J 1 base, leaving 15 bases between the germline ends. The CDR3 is CSAAWAGKNTGELFF. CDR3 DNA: TGCAGTGCCGCTTGGGCGGGGAAGAACACCGGGGAGCTGTTTTTT.

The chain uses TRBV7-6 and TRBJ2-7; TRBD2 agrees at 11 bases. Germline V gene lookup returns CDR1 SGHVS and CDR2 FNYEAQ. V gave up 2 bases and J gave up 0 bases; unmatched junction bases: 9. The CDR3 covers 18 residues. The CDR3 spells CASSLLPITSGSSYEQYF. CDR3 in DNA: TGTGCCAGCAGCTTACTCCCGATAACTAGCGGGAGCTCCTACGAGCAGTACTTC. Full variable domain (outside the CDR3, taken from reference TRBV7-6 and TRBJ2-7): GAGVSQSPRYKVTKRGQDVALRCDPISGHVSLYWYRQALGQGPEFLTYFNYEAQQDKSGLPNDRFSAERPEGSISTLTIQRTEQRDSAMYRCASSLLPITSGSSYEQYFGPGTRLTVT.

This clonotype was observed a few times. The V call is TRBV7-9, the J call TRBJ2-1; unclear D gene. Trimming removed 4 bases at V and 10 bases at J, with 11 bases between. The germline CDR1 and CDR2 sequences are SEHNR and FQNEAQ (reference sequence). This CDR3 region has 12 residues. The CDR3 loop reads CASSSLAGEQFF. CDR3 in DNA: TGTGCCAGCAGCTCCCTGGCCGGGGAGCAGTTCTTC.

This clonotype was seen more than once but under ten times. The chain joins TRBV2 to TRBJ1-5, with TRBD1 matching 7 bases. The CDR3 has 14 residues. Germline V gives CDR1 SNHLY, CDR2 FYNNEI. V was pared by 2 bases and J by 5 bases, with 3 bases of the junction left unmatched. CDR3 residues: CASSELQGYQPQHF. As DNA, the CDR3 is TGTGCCAGCAGTGAATTACAGGGGTATCAGCCCCAGCATTTT.